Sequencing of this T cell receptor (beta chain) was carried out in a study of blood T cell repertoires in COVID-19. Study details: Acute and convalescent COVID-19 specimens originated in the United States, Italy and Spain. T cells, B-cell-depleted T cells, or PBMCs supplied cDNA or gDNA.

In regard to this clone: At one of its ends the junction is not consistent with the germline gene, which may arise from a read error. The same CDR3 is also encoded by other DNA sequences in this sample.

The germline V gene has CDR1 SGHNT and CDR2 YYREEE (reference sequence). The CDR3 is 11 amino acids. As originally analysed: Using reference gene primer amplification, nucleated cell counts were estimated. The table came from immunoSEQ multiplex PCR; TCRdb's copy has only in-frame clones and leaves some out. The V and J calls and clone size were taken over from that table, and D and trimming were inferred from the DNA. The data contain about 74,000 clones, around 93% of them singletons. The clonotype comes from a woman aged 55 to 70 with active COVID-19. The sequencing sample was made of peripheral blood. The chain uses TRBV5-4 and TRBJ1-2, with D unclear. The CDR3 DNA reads TGCGCCTCCCGGAGTTCGGGAGGCTACACCTTC. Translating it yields CASRSSGGYTF.